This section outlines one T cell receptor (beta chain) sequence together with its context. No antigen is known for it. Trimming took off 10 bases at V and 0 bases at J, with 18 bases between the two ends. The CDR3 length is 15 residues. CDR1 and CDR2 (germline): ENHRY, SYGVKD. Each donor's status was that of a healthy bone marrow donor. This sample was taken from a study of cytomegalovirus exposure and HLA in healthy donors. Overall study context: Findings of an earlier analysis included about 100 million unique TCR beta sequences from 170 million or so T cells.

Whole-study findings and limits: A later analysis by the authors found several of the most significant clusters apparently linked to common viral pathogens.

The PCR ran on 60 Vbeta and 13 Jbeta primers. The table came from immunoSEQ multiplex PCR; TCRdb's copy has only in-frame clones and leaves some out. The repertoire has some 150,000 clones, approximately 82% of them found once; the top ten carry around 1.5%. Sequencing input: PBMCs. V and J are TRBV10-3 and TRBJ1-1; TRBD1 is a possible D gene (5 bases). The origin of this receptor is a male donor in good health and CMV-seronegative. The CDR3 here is CASRQSSGMNTEAFF. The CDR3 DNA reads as TGTGCCAGTAGACAGTCCTCGGGCATGAACACTGAAGCTTTCTTT.